Reported below is one T cell receptor beta chain. The antigen remains undetermined. The germline CDR1 and CDR2 sequences are LNHNV and YYDKDF (reference sequence). CDR3 length: 13 residues. V shed 5 bases and J shed 2 bases, with 9 bases lying between them. The data belong to a study of vaccination and CD4 T cells after COVID-19. Whole-study context: Overlapping spike peptides served as the stimulus for the cells. These peptides came from SARS-CoV-2 and from the common cold coronaviruses HCoV-NL63, HCoV-OC43 and HCoV-229E.

The treatment here: 10-day PBMC culture with coronavirus spike peptide pools or control peptides (ViraFEST assay). TCRs were sequenced by ViraFEST after antigen-specific T cells had been expanded with peptide pools. Wells that each held roughly 1.9 million PBMCs were cultured with 8 to 10 IU/ml IL-2 and approximately 9.5 ug/ml peptide pools. The Oncomine TCR Beta short-read assay sequenced DNA from cultured CD4+ T cells. Each CDR3 protein gets one entry after TCRdb re-called the PCR reads with MiXCR. The table includes about 8,800 distinct CDR3 sequences, 48% detected once. This sequence joins TRBV15 and TRBJ2-5; TRBD2 might be the D (6 bases). This TCR derives from a human donor who had recovered from COVID-19. The specimen sequenced was CD4+ T cells from blood, cultured in vitro. The CDR3 DNA reads TGTGCCACCAGCGGGGGGTCTCAAGAGACCCAGTACTTC. This sequence encodes CATSGGSQETQYF.